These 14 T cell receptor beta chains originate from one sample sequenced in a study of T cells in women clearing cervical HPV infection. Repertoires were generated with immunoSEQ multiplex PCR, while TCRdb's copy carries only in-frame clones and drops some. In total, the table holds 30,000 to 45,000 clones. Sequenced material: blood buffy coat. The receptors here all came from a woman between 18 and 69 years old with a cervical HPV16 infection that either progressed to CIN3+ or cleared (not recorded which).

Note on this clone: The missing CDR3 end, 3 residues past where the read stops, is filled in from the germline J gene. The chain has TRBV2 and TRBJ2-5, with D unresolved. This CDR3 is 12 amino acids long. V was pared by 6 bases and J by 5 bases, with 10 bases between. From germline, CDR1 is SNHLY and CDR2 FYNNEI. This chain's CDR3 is CASRVTAETQYF. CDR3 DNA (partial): TGTGCCAGCAGAGTTACCGCGGAGACC.

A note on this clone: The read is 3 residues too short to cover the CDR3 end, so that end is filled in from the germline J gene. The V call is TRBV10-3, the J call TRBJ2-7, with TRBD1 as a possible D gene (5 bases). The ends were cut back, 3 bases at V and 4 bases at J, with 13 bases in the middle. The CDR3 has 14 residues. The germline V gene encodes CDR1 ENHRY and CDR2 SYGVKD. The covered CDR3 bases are TGTGCCATCAGTGAACTGGACAACCCGTACGAG. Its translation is CAISELDNPYE. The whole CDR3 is CAISELDNPYEQYF.

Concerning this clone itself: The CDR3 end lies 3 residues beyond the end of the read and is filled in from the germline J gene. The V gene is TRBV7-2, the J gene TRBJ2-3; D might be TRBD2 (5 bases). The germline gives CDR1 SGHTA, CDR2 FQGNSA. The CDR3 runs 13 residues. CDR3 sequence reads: CASSTRVQETQYF. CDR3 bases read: TGTGCCAGCAGCACTAGGGTACAAGAGACG.

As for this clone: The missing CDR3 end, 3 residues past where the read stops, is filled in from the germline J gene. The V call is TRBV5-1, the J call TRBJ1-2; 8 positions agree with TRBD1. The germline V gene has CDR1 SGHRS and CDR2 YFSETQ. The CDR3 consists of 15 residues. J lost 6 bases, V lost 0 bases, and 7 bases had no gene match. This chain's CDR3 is CASSLAGQGIDGYTF. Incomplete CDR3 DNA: TGCGCCAGCAGCTTGGCCGGACAGGGCATCGATGGC.

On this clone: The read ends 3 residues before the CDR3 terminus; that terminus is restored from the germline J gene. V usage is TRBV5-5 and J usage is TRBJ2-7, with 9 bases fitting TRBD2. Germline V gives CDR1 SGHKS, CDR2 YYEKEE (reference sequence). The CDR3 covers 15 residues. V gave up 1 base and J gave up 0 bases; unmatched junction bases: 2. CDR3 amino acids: CASSLIAGASYEQYF. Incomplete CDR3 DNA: TGTGCCAGCAGCTTGATAGCGGGGGCCTCCTACGAG.

The CDR3 is CASSLLSEKLFF. The CDR3 bases that were read are TGTGCCAGCAGCTTACTTAGTGAAAAA. The V and J genes are TRBV5-4 and TRBJ1-4; D remains unclear. The sequenced fragment ends 3 residues before the CDR3 boundary, so the rest is inferred from the germline J gene. CDR1 SGHNT and CDR2 YYREEE come from the germline V gene (reference sequence). This CDR3 region has 12 residues. Trimming removed 2 bases at V and 7 bases at J, with 6 bases between.

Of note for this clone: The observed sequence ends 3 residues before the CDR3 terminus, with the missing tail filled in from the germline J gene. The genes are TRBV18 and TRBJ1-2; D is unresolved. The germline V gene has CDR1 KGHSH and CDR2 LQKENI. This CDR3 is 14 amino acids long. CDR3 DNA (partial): TGTGCCAGCTCACCTGGACTTGCCTACAATGAC. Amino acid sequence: CASSPGLAYND. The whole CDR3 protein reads CASSPGLAYNDYTF.

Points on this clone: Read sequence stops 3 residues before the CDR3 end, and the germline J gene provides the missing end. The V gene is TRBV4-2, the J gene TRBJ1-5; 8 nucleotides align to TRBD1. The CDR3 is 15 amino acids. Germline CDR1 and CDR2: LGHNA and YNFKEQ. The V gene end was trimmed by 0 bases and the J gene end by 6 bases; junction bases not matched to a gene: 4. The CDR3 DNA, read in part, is TGTGCCAGCAGCCAAGATAGACAGGGGTTTCAGCCC. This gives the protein CASSQDRQGFQP. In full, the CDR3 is CASSQDRQGFQPQHF.

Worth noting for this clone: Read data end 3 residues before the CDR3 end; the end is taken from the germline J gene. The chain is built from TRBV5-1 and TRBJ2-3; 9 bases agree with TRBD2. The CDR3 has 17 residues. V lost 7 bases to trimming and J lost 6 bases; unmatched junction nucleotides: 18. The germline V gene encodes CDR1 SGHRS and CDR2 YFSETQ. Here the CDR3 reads CASGRGSSGDIADTQYF. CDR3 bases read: TGCGCCAGCGGCAGGGGGTCTAGCGGGGACATCGCGGATACG. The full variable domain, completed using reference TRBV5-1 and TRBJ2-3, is KAGVTQTPRYLIKTRGQQVTLSCSPISGHRSVSWYQQTPGQGLQFLFEYFSETQRNKGNFPGRFSGRQFSNSRSEMNVSTLELGDSALYLCASGRGSSGDIADTQYFGPGTRLTVL.

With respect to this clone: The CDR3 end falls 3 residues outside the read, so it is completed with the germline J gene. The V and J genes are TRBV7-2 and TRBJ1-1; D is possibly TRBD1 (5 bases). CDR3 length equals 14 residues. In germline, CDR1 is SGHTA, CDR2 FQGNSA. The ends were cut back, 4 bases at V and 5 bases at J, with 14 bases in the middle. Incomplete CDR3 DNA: TGTGCCAGCAGCTCACATCCCAGGGAGACTGAA. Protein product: CASSSHPRETE. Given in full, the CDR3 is CASSSHPRETEAFF.

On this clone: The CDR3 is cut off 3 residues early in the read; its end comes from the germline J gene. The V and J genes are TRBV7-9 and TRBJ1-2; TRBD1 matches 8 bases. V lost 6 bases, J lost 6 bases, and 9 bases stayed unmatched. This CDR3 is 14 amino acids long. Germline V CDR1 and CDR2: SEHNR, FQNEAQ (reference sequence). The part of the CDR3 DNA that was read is TGTGCCAGCAGTAGGCTACAGGGGGAGGATGGC. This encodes CASSRLQGEDG. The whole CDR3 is CASSRLQGEDGYTF. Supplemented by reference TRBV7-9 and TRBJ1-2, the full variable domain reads DTGVSQNPRHKITKRGQNVTFRCDPISEHNRLYWYRQTLGQGPEFLTYFQNEAQLEKSRLLSDRFSAERPKGSFSTLEIQRTEQGDSAMYLCASSRLQGEDGYTFGSGTRLTVV.

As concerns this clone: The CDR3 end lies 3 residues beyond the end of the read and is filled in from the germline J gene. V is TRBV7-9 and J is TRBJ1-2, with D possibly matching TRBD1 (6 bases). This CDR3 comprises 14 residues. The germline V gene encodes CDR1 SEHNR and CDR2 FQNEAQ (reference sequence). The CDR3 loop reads CASSQQGGGTGYTF. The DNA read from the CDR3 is TGTGCCAGCAGCCAACAGGGAGGAGGTACGGGC.

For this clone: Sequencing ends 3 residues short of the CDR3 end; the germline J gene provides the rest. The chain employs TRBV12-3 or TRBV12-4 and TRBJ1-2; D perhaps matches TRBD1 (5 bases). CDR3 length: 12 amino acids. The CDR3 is CASRGARVGYTF. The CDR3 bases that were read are TGTGCCAGCAGAGGGGCCCGGGTGGGC.

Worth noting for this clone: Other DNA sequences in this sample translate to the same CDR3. CDR3 sequence: CASSDTGGTGELFF. CDR3 DNA, as far as it was read: TGCGCCAGCAGCGACACAGGGGGCACCGGGGAG. The rearrangement uses TRBV5-1 and TRBJ2-2; 8 bases line up with TRBD1. Read sequence stops 3 residues before the CDR3 end, and the germline J gene provides the missing end. With 4 bases clipped from V and 4 bases from J, the junction kept 3 bases outside the gene matches. Germline CDR1 SGHRS, CDR2 YFSETQ. The CDR3 is made up of 14 amino acids.